A selection of T cell receptor beta chains follows, all from one sample in a study of cytomegalovirus exposure and HLA in healthy donors. Data came from immunoSEQ multiplex PCR; TCRdb stores just in-frame clones and leaves some out. In the table there are roughly 120,000 clones, roughly 72% of which are singletons. Input material: PBMCs. The receptors here all came from a woman aged 40-49 years in good health and CMV-seropositive. Both conserved end residues are part of each CDR3. The D gene is left open where the match is weak. Not all rows give a size; the values are once, few, many and, for expanded clones, a class.

TRBD2	TRBV7-2	-	TRBJ2-1	15	CASSPTSGRDYEQFF	TGTGCCAGCAGCCCCACTAGCGGGAGGGACTATGAGCAGTTCTTC
TRBD1	TRBV19	-	TRBJ1-5	15	CASTAGTGGGQPQHF	TGTGCCAGTACCGCCGGGACAGGGGGCGGTCAGCCCCAGCATTTT
TRBD2	TRBV11-3	-	TRBJ2-3	15	CASSRPSGSTDTQYF	TGTGCCAGCAGCCGACCTAGCGGGAGCACAGATACGCAGTATTTT
-	TRBV11-3	-	TRBJ2-5	13	CASSLDAGGTQYF	TGTGCCAGCAGCTTAGATGCGGGCGGGACCCAGTACTTC
TRBD2	TRBV6-1	many	TRBJ2-7	14	CASSETSGSYEQYF	TGTGCCAGCAGTGAAACTAGCGGGAGTTACGAGCAGTACTTC
-	TRBV28	-	TRBJ1-1	14	CASKLAGSINEAFF	TGTGCCAGCAAGTTGGCAGGGTCTATAAATGAAGCTTTCTTT
-	TRBV5-1	few	TRBJ1-2	14	CASSLTQANYGYTF	TGCGCCAGCAGCTTGACACAGGCCAACTATGGCTACACCTTC
-	TRBV7-9	-	TRBJ2-7	14	CASSSPTENYEQYF	TGTGCCAGCAGCTCCCCGACCGAGAACTACGAGCAGTACTTC
TRBD2	TRBV7-9	-	TRBJ2-7	13	CASSLAAGGGQYF	TGTGCCAGCAGCTTAGCGGCCGGGGGGGGGCAGTACTTC
-	TRBV30	few	TRBJ2-3	15	CAWSGPGMDTDTQYF	TGTGCCTGGAGTGGACCAGGGATGGACACAGATACGCAGTATTTT